The TCR beta chain described here comes from a study of Tregs in tolerant kidney transplant recipients. Unstimulated regulatory T cells (CD4+CD25+CD127-), CD4+CD25- non-regulatory cells, CD4 and CD8 cells were FACS-sorted from thawed PBMCs. Study-wide results and caveats: Few patients were studied, so findings need validation in larger groups. For some patients, primers changed over time, blocking nucleotide-level comparison.

V was trimmed by 6 bases and J by 2 bases, leaving 10 bases between them. CDR1 MDHEN and CDR2 SYDVKM come from the germline V gene. The CDR3 runs 13 residues. Produced via immunoSEQ multiplex PCR; TCRdb's table is partial and in-frame only. There are tens of thousands of clones in the sample; under 98% occur only once, and around 0.34% lies in the top ten. A note on this clone: No antigen is known for it.

The receptor was isolated from a human donor who received a combined kidney and bone marrow transplant. The chain is built from TRBV28 and TRBJ1-2; D not certain. The sequenced sample was Tregs from blood, obtained before the transplant. In DNA form, the CDR3 reads TGTGCCAGCAGCTACAGTCTCAACTATGGCTACACCTTC. Encoded protein: CASSYSLNYGYTF.